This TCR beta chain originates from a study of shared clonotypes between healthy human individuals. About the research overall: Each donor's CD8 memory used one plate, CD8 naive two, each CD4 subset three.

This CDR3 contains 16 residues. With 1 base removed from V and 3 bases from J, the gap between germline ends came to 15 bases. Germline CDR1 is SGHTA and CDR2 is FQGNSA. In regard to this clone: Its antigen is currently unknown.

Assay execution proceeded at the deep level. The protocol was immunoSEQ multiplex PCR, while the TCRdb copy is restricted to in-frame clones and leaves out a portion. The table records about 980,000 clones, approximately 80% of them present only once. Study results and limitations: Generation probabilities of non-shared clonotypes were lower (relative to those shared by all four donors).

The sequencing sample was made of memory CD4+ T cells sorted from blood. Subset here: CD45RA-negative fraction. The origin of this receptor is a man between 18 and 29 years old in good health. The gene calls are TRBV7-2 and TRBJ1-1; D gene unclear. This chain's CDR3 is CASSLDGGLRHTEAFF. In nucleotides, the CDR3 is TGTGCCAGCAGCTTAGACGGAGGCCTCCGGCACACTGAAGCTTTCTTT.